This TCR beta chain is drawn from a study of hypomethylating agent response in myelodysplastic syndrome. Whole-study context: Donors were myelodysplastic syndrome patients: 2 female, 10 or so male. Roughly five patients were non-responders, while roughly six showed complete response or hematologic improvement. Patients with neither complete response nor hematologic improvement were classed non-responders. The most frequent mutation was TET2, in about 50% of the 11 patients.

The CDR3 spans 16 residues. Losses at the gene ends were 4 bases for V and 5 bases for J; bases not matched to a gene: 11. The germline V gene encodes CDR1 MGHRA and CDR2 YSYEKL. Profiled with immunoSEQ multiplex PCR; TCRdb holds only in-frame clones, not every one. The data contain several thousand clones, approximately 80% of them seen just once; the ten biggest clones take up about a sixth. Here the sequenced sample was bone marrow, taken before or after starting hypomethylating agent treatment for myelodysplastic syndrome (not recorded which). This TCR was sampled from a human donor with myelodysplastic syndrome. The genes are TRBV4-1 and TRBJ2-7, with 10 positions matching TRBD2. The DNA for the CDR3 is TGCGCCAGCAGCCCCCGACTAGCGGGTTACAGGGACGAGCAGTACTTC. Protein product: CASSPRLAGYRDEQYF.